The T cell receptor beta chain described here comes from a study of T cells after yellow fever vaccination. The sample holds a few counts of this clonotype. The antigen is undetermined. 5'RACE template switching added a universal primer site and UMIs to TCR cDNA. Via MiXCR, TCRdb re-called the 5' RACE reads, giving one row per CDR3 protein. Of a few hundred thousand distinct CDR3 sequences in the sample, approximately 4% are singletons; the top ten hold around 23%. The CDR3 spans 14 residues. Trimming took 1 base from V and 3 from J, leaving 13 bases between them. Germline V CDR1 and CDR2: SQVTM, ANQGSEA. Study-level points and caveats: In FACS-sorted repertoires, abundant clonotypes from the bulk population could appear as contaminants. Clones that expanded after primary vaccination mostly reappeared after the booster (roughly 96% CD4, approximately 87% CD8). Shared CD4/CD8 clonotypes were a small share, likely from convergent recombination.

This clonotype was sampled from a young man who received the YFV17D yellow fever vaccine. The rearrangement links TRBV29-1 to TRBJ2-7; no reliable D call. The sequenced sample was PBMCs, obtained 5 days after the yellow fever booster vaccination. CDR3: CSVEGGWGNYEQYF. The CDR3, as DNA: TGCAGCGTTGAAGGGGGTTGGGGAAACTACGAGCAGTACTTC.